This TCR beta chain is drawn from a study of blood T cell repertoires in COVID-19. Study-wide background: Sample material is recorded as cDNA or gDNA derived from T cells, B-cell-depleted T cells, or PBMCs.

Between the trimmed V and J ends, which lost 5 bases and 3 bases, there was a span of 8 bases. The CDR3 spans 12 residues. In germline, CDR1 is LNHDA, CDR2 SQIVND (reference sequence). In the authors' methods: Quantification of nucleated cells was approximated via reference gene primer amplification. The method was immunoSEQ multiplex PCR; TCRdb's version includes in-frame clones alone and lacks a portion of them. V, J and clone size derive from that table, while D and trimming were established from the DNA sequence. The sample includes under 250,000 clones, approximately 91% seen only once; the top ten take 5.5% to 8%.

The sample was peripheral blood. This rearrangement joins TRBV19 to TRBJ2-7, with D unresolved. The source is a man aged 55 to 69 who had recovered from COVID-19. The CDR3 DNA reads TGTGCCAGTAGTTACCCGGGCTACGAGCAGTACTTC. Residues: CASSYPGYEQYF.